The 29 T cell receptor beta chains presented below share a single source sample, sequenced in a study of blood T cell repertoires in COVID-19. Assay: immunoSEQ multiplex PCR; the TCRdb copy retains only in-frame clones and omits some. The table includes about 150,000 clones, 80% to 90% detected once. Sample: peripheral blood. The receptor source for this set is a man aged 18-30 years with COVID-19, enrolled during active disease.

The J gene is TRBJ1-5, the V gene TRBV28, with no clear D. The CDR3 is made up of 15 amino acids. Germline CDR1 MDHEN, CDR2 SYDVKM. Trimming cost V 3 bases and J 0 bases, with 9 bases left between them. The CDR3: CASSFLASSNQPQHF. The CDR3, as DNA: TGTGCCAGCAGTTTTTTGGCCAGTAGCAATCAGCCCCAGCATTTT.

This clone was recorded once. The chain carries TRBV2 and TRBJ2-7; 7 nucleotides align to TRBD1. The CDR3 contains 13 residues. Unmatched junction bases numbered 1, after V lost 4 bases and J lost 1 base. Germline V gene sequence: CDR1 SNHLY, CDR2 FYNNEI. For the CDR3, the DNA is TGTGCCAGCAGTGCGACAGGGTCCTACGAGCAGTACTTC. Amino acids: CASSATGSYEQYF.

This chain joins TRBV6-2 or TRBV6-3 and TRBJ2-1, with D perhaps being TRBD1 or TRBD2 (5 bases each). This CDR3 region has 14 residues. CDR1 MNHEY and CDR2 SVGEGT come from the germline V gene. V was shortened by 6 bases and J by 5 bases, with 14 bases between the two germline ends. The CDR3 here is CASSRGPTHNEQFF. The CDR3 region has the DNA TGTGCCAGCAGCCGGGGCCCTACCCACAATGAGCAGTTCTTC.

This chain joins TRBV28 and TRBJ2-2; D perhaps matches TRBD2 (6 bases). The CDR3 has 15 amino acids. CDR1 and CDR2 (germline): MDHEN, SYDVKM. Deletions cut 3 bases from V and 6 bases from J, with 14 bases between. CDR3 bases: TGTGCCAGCAGTTTTGTGGGACTCCGGTCCGGGGAGCTGTTTTTT. It yields the protein CASSFVGLRSGELFF.

V gene TRBV7-9 combines with J gene TRBJ2-7; 8 positions agree with TRBD2. V shed 6 bases and J 3 bases; nucleotides not matched to a gene: 7. This CDR3 has 14 residues. Germline CDR1 reads SEHNR; CDR2 reads FQNEAQ (reference sequence). As DNA, the CDR3 is TGTGCCAGCAGTTGGAGCGGGAGACACTACGAGCAGTACTTC. Residues: CASSWSGRHYEQYF.

The chain recombines TRBV2 with TRBJ2-6; D is perhaps TRBD1 (6 bases). CDR3 length equals 14 residues. Germline V gene data show CDR1 as SNHLY and CDR2 as FYNNEI. V shed 8 bases and J shed 4 bases, with 12 bases lying between them. CDR3 in amino acids: CASFPGVGANVLTF. CDR3 bases: TGTGCCAGCTTTCCAGGGGTCGGGGCCAACGTCCTGACTTTC.

This sequence joins TRBV7-3 and TRBJ2-3; possible D gene TRBD2, 5 bases. Looked up from germline, CDR1 is SGHTA and CDR2 is FQGTGA. This CDR3 comprises 15 residues. V was trimmed by 2 bases and J by 0 bases, leaving 9 bases between them. CDR3 DNA: TGTGCCAGCAGCTTATTAGCTAGCAGCACAGATACGCAGTATTTT. Protein product: CASSLLASSTDTQYF. Full variable domain (missing parts from reference TRBV7-3 and TRBJ2-3): GAGVSQTPSNKVTEKGKYVELRCDPISGHTALYWYRQSLGQGPEFLIYFQGTGAADDSGLPNDRFFAVRPEGSVSTLKIQRTERGDSAVYLCASSLLASSTDTQYFGPGTRLTVL.

The chain couples TRBV6-2 or TRBV6-3 to TRBJ1-5; D is unclear. The V gene lost 0 bases and the J gene lost 3 bases, with 9 bases spanning the gap. The CDR3 runs to 15 residues. Germline V gene sequence: CDR1 MNHEY, CDR2 SVGEGT. The CDR3 coding sequence is TGTGCCAGCAGTTACTCATCAGAGGCCAATCAGCCCCAGCATTTT. It specifies CASSYSSEANQPQHF.

The J gene is TRBJ1-5, the V gene TRBV21-1. TRBV21-1 is designated a pseudogene. This CDR3 has 15 residues. In DNA form, the CDR3 reads TGTGCCAGCAGCAAAGTGAGTTATAGCAATCAGCCCCAGCATTTT. Protein sequence: CASSKVSYSNQPQHF.

The chain uses TRBV5-5 and TRBJ1-2, with D possibly being TRBD1 (6 bases). The CDR3 has 15 amino acids. V lost 4 bases and J lost 2, with 15 bases in between. The germline V gene encodes CDR1 SGHKS and CDR2 YYEKEE (reference sequence). Here the CDR3 reads CASSPGDTGNYGYTF. CDR3 DNA sequence: TGTGCCAGCAGCCCCGGTGATACAGGGAACTATGGCTACACCTTC.

The chain combines TRBV9 with TRBJ2-2, with TRBD2 matching over 9 bases. V was pared by 0 bases and J by 4 bases, with 13 bases of the junction left unmatched. Per the germline V gene, CDR1 is SGDLS and CDR2 is YYNGEE. The CDR3 has 19 amino acids. CDR3 residues: CASSVATVSLAGSTGELFF. CDR3 coding DNA: TGTGCCAGCAGCGTAGCTACCGTAAGTCTAGCGGGAAGCACCGGGGAGCTGTTTTTT.

In its sample, this clone was seen a few times. This rearrangement joins TRBV6-5 to TRBJ1-1; TRBD1 is a possible D gene (6 bases). CDR1 is MNHEY, CDR2 SVGAGI, per germline. V was shortened by 0 bases and J by 6 bases, with 8 bases between the two germline ends. The CDR3 totals 13 residues. The CDR3 nucleotides read TGTGCCAGCAGTTACTCAGGGGGACCTGAAGCTTTCTTT. It yields the protein CASSYSGGPEAFF.

This sequence joins TRBV27 and TRBJ2-5; a weak D match, TRBD2 (6 bases). Trimming removed 0 bases from V and 7 bases from J, with 12 bases in between. CDR1 and CDR2 (germline): MNHEY, SMNVEV (reference sequence). The CDR3 totals 14 residues. The CDR3 DNA is TGTGCCAGCAGTTTATCGCGGGGCCCATGGACCCAGTACTTC. As protein: CASSLSRGPWTQYF.

The chain recombines TRBV9 with TRBJ1-5, with 7 bases lining up with TRBD1. The junction had 7 bases not matched to a gene; V was cut back by 3 bases and J by 4 bases. In germline, CDR1 is SGDLS, CDR2 YYNGEE. The CDR3 is made up of 15 amino acids. CDR3 nucleotide sequence: TGTGCCAGCAGCGAAGGGACAGTTCAAAATCAGCCCCAGCATTTT. Protein: CASSEGTVQNQPQHF.

J is TRBJ2-5 and V is TRBV13; 12 bases agree with TRBD2. J was trimmed by 4 bases and V by 3 bases; bases with no gene match: 6. Germline CDR1 PRHDT, CDR2 FYEKMQ (reference sequence). This CDR3 is 16 amino acids long. The DNA of the CDR3 is TGTGCCAGCAGCTTGACTAGCGGGGGACGGGGAGAGACCCAGTACTTC. This gives the protein CASSLTSGGRGETQYF.

The chain employs TRBV18 and TRBJ2-4, with D possibly being TRBD1 (7 bases). The CDR3 totals 15 residues. Germline lookup yields CDR1 KGHSH and CDR2 LQKENI. V shed 0 bases and J shed 6 bases, with 12 bases lying between them. This CDR3 is CASSPPGQGGNIQYF. DNA for the CDR3: TGTGCCAGCTCACCACCGGGGCAGGGGGGAAACATTCAGTACTTC.

This clone was detected ten times or more. The gene calls are TRBV4-2 and TRBJ1-1, with a possible D match to TRBD1 (5 bases). CDR3 length equals 13 residues. The germline CDR1 and CDR2 sequences are LGHNA and YNFKEQ. Trimming left V 1 base short and J 11 bases short, with 14 bases between. For the CDR3, the DNA is TGTGCCAGCAGCCAAGTTTCTGCAGGGCGGGCTTTCTTT. Its protein product is CASSQVSAGRAFF.

The genes are TRBV28 and TRBJ2-2; TRBD1 aligns across 8 bases. Germline trimming cut 8 bases from V and 0 bases from J; bases unmatched to any gene: 2. Germline CDR1 MDHEN, CDR2 SYDVKM. The CDR3 extends over 14 amino acids. Written as DNA, the CDR3 is TGTGCCAGCCTGGGACAGGCGAACACCGGGGAGCTGTTTTTT. Its translation: CASLGQANTGELFF.

The chain recombines TRBV2 with TRBJ1-1, with D possibly TRBD1 on 6 matching bases. Germline V CDR1 and CDR2: SNHLY, FYNNEI. V was pared by 11 bases and J by 10 bases, with 20 bases between. CDR3 size: 12 residues. CDR3 coding DNA: TGTGCCTTATGGCCAGGGGCGAAGGGAGCTTTCTTT. Protein product: CALWPGAKGAFF.

CDR3 in amino acids: CASSPGGGRQGKAFF. For the CDR3, the DNA is TGTGCCAGCAGCCCGGGGGGCGGCAGACAGGGGAAAGCTTTCTTT. V usage is TRBV7-2 and J usage is TRBJ1-1; 8 nucleotides align to TRBD1. Germline V gene sequence: CDR1 SGHTA, CDR2 FQGNSA. V gave up 5 bases and J gave up 9 bases; unmatched junction bases: 14. The CDR3 has 15 amino acids.

The chain joins TRBV6-4 to TRBJ2-1; a possible D gene is TRBD2 (6 bases). This CDR3 spans 15 amino acids. The V gene lost 6 bases and the J gene lost 2 bases, with 14 bases spanning the gap. CDR1 MRHNA and CDR2 SNTAGT come from the germline V gene. DNA of the CDR3: TGTGCCAGCAGCCGTTCTAGCGACCCCTACAATGAGCAGTTCTTC. It translates to CASSRSSDPYNEQFF.

J is TRBJ1-1 and V is TRBV9; 7 nucleotides agree with TRBD1. Germline V lookup: CDR1 SGDLS, CDR2 YYNGEE. V shed 0 bases, J shed 1 base, and the junction held 6 bases outside the gene matches. The CDR3 runs to 16 residues. CDR3 in DNA: TGTGCCAGCAGCGTAGTTGCAGGGGGAAGGAACACTGAAGCTTTCTTT. The encoded protein is CASSVVAGGRNTEAFF. The full variable domain, in which reference TRBV9 and TRBJ1-1 provide the parts outside the CDR3, is DSGVTQTPKHLITATGQRVTLRCSPRSGDLSVYWYQQSLDQGLQFLIQYYNGEERAKGNILERFSAQQFPDLHSELNLSSLELGDSALYFCASSVVAGGRNTEAFFGQGTRLTVV.

The rearrangement uses TRBV7-2 and TRBJ2-5, with 7 positions matching TRBD1. V shed 5 bases, J shed 4 bases, and the junction held 7 bases outside the gene matches. The CDR3 spans 14 residues. CDR1 is SGHTA and CDR2 is FQGNSA in the germline V gene. The CDR3 coding sequence is TGTGCCAGCAGCGCGCAGACAGGGAGAGAGACCCAGTACTTC. Protein product: CASSAQTGRETQYF.

This rearrangement joins TRBV28 to TRBJ1-3; TRBD1 is a possible D gene (6 bases). Trimming pared 7 bases from V and 8 bases from J, leaving 18 bases between. The CDR3 sequence is 14 residues long. CDR1 is MDHEN, CDR2 SYDVKM, per germline. The CDR3 region has the DNA TGTGCCAGCAAGACAGGTTTTAGTCGAGACACCATATATTTT. Its translation is CASKTGFSRDTIYF.

V is TRBV29-1 and J is TRBJ2-7; TRBD1 matches at 8 bases. The V and J ends lost 4 bases and 4 bases, in that order; junction bases with no gene match: 6. There are 13 residues in the CDR3. Germline CDR1 SQVTM, CDR2 ANQGSEA. The CDR3: CSVADRVLYEQYF. CDR3 DNA sequence: TGCAGCGTTGCGGACAGGGTATTGTACGAGCAGTACTTC.

CDR3 sequence (DNA): TGTGCCACCAGCCGCGGACTGAGCTCCTACGAGCAGTACTTC. Translation: CATSRGLSSYEQYF. The rearrangement links TRBV15 to TRBJ2-7; possible D gene TRBD2, 5 bases. From germline, CDR1 is LNHNV and CDR2 YYDKDF (reference sequence). The V gene lost 5 bases and the J gene lost 0 bases, with 11 bases spanning the gap. This CDR3 is 14 amino acids long.

The chain employs TRBV4-2 and TRBJ2-3; 10 positions match TRBD2. CDR3 length equals 17 residues. Germline-derived CDR1 and CDR2 are LGHNA and YNFKEQ. V shed 4 bases and J 6 bases; nucleotides not matched to a gene: 13. Here the CDR3 reads CASSPGALAGVKDTQYF. Written as DNA, the CDR3 is TGTGCCAGCAGCCCGGGGGCCCTAGCGGGAGTCAAGGATACGCAGTATTTT.

The chain carries TRBV14 and TRBJ2-1; 7 bases match TRBD2. The CDR3 contains 16 residues. Per germline, CDR1 SGHDN and CDR2 FVKESK. J lost 7 bases, V lost 4 bases, and 13 bases had no gene match. DNA of the CDR3: TGTGCCAGCAGCCCCCTTGAGGGGAGGGCCTGGAATGAGCAGTTCTTC. Its protein is CASSPLEGRAWNEQFF. Looking up the rest from reference TRBV14 and TRBJ2-1 gives the full variable domain: EAGVTQFPSHSVIEKGQTVTLRCDPISGHDNLYWYRRVMGKEIKFLLHFVKESKQDESGMPNNRFLAERTGGTYSTLKVQPAELEDSGVYFCASSPLEGRAWNEQFFGPGTRLTVL.

V is TRBV9 and J is TRBJ2-2; 9 nucleotides agree with TRBD2. The V and J ends lost 0 bases and 7 bases, in that order; junction bases with no gene match: 7. The CDR3 has 16 amino acids. The germline V gene has CDR1 SGDLS and CDR2 YYNGEE. CDR3 nucleotides: TGTGCCAGCAGCGTAGGAAGGACTAGCGTTGGCGGGGAGCTGTTTTTT. This translates into CASSVGRTSVGGELFF.